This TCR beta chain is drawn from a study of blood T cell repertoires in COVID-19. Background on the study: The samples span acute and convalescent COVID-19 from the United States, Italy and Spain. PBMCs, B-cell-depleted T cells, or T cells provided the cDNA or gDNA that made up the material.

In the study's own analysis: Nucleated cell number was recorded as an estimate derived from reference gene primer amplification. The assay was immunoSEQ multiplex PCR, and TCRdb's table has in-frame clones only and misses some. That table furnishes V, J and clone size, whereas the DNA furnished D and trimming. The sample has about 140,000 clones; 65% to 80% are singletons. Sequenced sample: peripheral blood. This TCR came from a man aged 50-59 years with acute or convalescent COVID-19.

The DNA for the CDR3 is TGTGCCACCAGTGACCCAAGCGGGGGGCTCACAGATACGCAGTATTTT. Translated: CATSDPSGGLTDTQYF. The chain is built from TRBV24-1 and TRBJ2-3; 9 positions agree with TRBD2. CDR1 and CDR2 from the germline V gene are KGHDR and SFDVKD. Trimming removed 4 bases from V and 2 bases from J; junction bases left unmatched: 6. The CDR3 is 16 amino acids.